This T cell receptor (beta chain) was sequenced in a study of OX40 agonist ivuxolimab in advanced cancers. Study-wide context: Ivuxolimab is an agonistic anti-OX40 (CD134) antibody, and patients were treated with it. The study reported partial responses in three patients: one hepatocellular carcinoma, two cutaneous melanoma.

With regard to this clone: The antigen remains unidentified.

Assay used: immunoSEQ multiplex PCR; TCRdb lists only in-frame clones, some missing. The sample yields about 100,000 clones, 75% to 95% seen once. Germline assignment: CDR1 SGHNT and CDR2 YYREEE (reference sequence). The CDR3 sequence is 14 residues long. Losses at the gene ends were 5 bases for V and 0 bases for J; bases not matched to a gene: 5. Study observations and caveats: What antigens the expanded peripheral T cells recognized was never established.

This clonotype originated in an adult with an advanced solid tumor such as melanoma, head and neck, liver or kidney cancer. The gene calls are TRBV5-4 and TRBJ2-7; 7 nucleotides align to TRBD2. The sample here was CD4+ or CD8+ T cells sorted from blood, taken in a trial of the OX40 agonist ivuxolimab. The CDR3 nucleotides read TGTGCCAGCAGAAGGACGGGGGGCTCCTACGAGCAGTACTTC. Translation gives CASRRTGGSYEQYF.